These 10 T cell receptor beta chains were all obtained from the same sample, sequenced in a study of blood T cell repertoires in COVID-19 (dated by TCRdb to the early 2020s). Libraries were constructed by the immunoSEQ multiplex PCR assay. Not all clones reach the TCRdb copy of this immuneACCESS table, which keeps in-frame sequences only. Checked studies attribute under half of the gap to unresolved V genes and leave the rest unexplained. This sample holds roughly 290,000 clones; about nine tenths were observed only once. The ten largest clones add up to 1.5% to 2% of the sample. The sample taken for sequencing was PBMCs or T cells enriched from blood (not recorded which). All receptors derive from a woman in her forties who had recovered from COVID-19.

This clone was seen once. The CDR3 region has the DNA TGTGCCAGCAGCTTGGTAGGGAGCTCTGGGGCCAACGTCCTGACTTTC. This sequence encodes CASSLVGSSGANVLTF. The J gene is TRBJ2-6, the V gene TRBV5-5, with D possibly TRBD2 on 5 matching bases. The V gene lost 0 bases and the J gene lost 0 bases, with 7 bases spanning the gap. CDR3 size: 16 residues. CDR1 and CDR2 (germline): SGHKS, YYEKEE (reference sequence).

This CDR3 reads CASSFGQGAIGYTF. For the CDR3, the DNA is TGCGCCAGCAGTTTTGGACAGGGGGCGATTGGCTACACCTTC. V is TRBV5-1 and J is TRBJ1-2; the match to TRBD1 covers 11 bases. Germline CDR1 and CDR2: SGHRS and YFSETQ. CDR3 length: 14 amino acids. Trimming at V came to 5 bases and at J to 7 bases, leaving 7 bases not matched to a gene.

The chain links TRBV18 to TRBJ1-3, with D unresolved. Trimming shortened V by 2 bases and J by 0 bases, and 11 bases separated the two germline ends. The CDR3 has 16 amino acids. Germline assignment: CDR1 KGHSH and CDR2 LQKENI. The CDR3, as DNA: TGTGCCAGCTCACCAATGAGACTCATCTCTGGAAACACCATATATTTT. This codes for CASSPMRLISGNTIYF.

This chain connects TRBV11-2 to TRBJ1-2, with D perhaps TRBD1 (5 bases). The germline gives CDR1 SGHAT, CDR2 FQNNGV. The CDR3 has 13 amino acids. V lost 7 bases and J lost 4, with 13 bases in between. The CDR3 bases are TGTGCCAGCACCGTCGGGGGGGGCTATGGCTACACCTTC. Amino acid sequence: CASTVGGGYGYTF.

The rearrangement uses TRBV4-2 and TRBJ1-2; 8 bases are a match to TRBD1. The CDR3 totals 15 residues. Germline-derived CDR1 and CDR2 are LGHNA and YNFKEQ. J was trimmed by 0 bases and V by 1 base; bases with no gene match: 1. The CDR3 here is CASSQGTGSNYGYTF. The CDR3 nucleotides read TGTGCCAGCAGCCAAGGGACAGGGTCTAACTATGGCTACACCTTC.

This chain uses TRBV3-1 (or the pseudogene TRBV3-2) with TRBJ1-3, with a possible D match to TRBD1 (6 bases). V lost 6 bases to trimming and J lost 11 bases, with 17 bases between them. The CDR3 sequence is 13 residues long. Germline CDR1 and CDR2: LGHDT and YNNKEL (reference sequence). Here the CDR3 reads CASSPTGTRSIYF. In DNA form, the CDR3 reads TGTGCCAGCAGTCCAACCGGGACACGGTCCATATATTTT.

CDR3 in amino acids: CASGTSSADTQYF. CDR3 DNA: TGTGCCAGCGGGACTAGTTCCGCAGATACGCAGTATTTT. V gene TRBV7-8 combines with J gene TRBJ2-3, with TRBD2 matching 8 bases. V trimming: 8 bases; J trimming: 4 bases; junction bases outside the gene matches: 5. The CDR3 has 13 amino acids. Looked up from germline, CDR1 is SGHVS and CDR2 is FQNEAQ.

This chain links TRBV7-9 with TRBJ1-4; D is ambiguous. The germline V and J ends were trimmed by 5 bases and 11 bases, with 12 bases remaining between them. The CDR3 is made up of 12 amino acids. CDR1 is SEHNR and CDR2 is FQNEAQ in the germline V gene (reference sequence). This CDR3 reads CASSAHTGKLFF. CDR3 in DNA: TGTGCCAGCAGCGCACACACGGGGAAACTGTTTTTT.

V gene TRBV7-9 combines with J gene TRBJ2-5, with 7 bases matching TRBD1. Per the germline V gene, CDR1 is SEHNR and CDR2 is FQNEAQ (reference sequence). V was pared by 3 bases and J by 12 bases, with 7 bases of the junction left unmatched. This CDR3 region has 12 residues. DNA of the CDR3: TGTGCCAGCAGCTTGACAGGGAGTAACGAGTACTTC. Its translation is CASSLTGSNEYF.

As to this clone: In the same sample, other DNA sequences code for this CDR3. The chain uses TRBV27 and TRBJ1-1; 8 nucleotides align to TRBD1. The CDR3 sequence is 15 residues long. J was trimmed by 1 base and V by 5 bases; bases with no gene match: 6. Germline CDR1 reads MNHEY; CDR2 reads SMNVEV (reference sequence). For the CDR3, the DNA is TGTGCCAGCAGTCTTAGACAGGGGAGGAACACTGAAGCTTTCTTT. This encodes CASSLRQGRNTEAFF.